One sample yielded the 22 T cell receptor beta chains listed below, sequenced in a study of cytomegalovirus exposure and HLA in healthy donors. PCR used 60 Vbeta primers and 13 Jbeta primers. Sequenced by immunoSEQ multiplex PCR; TCRdb stores in-frame clones only, minus some. The sample table sets out just over 200,000 clones. The sequenced material came from PBMCs. The receptors were gathered from a girl aged 2 to 10 in good health and CMV-seropositive.

This chain uses TRBV6-4 with TRBJ1-3; TRBD1 matches at 12 bases. Germline assignment: CDR1 MRHNA and CDR2 SNTAGT. This CDR3 has 19 residues. The V gene end was trimmed by 11 bases and the J gene end by 0 bases; junction bases not matched to a gene: 17. The CDR3 nucleotides are TGTGCCGGATCGGTCCGGGACAGGGGGCTCTTCTTCTCTGGAAACACCATATATTTT. Amino acids: CAGSVRDRGLFFSGNTIYF.

The CDR3 DNA reads as TGTGCCAGCAGTTACGTCCAGCTGATAGCCACAGATACGCAGTATTTT. Its protein product is CASSYVQLIATDTQYF. The V gene is TRBV6-6, the J gene TRBJ2-3; the D is unclear. This CDR3 comprises 16 residues. The V gene lost 2 bases and the J gene lost 2 bases, with 14 bases spanning the gap. Germline V gives CDR1 MNHNY, CDR2 SVGAGI (reference sequence).

The J gene is TRBJ1-2, the V gene TRBV28, with 9 bases lining up with TRBD1. The J segment lost 2 bases and the V segment lost 5 bases, leaving 6 bases of the junction unmatched. The CDR3 sequence is 15 residues long. The germline CDR1 and CDR2 sequences are MDHEN and SYDVKM. The chain's CDR3 is CASSARTGANYGYTF. Here the CDR3 DNA reads TGTGCCAGCAGTGCACGGACAGGGGCGAACTATGGCTACACCTTC.

The chain has TRBV19 and TRBJ1-5; D is undetermined. Germline CDR1 reads LNHDA; CDR2 reads SQIVND (reference sequence). There are 15 residues in the CDR3. V was trimmed by 8 bases and J by 0 bases, leaving 14 bases between them. CDR3 loop: CASRHMFNSNQPQHF. In nucleotides, the CDR3 is TGTGCCAGTCGCCACATGTTCAATAGCAATCAGCCCCAGCATTTT.

V and J are TRBV28 and TRBJ1-1; no clear D gene. Germline V CDR1 and CDR2: MDHEN, SYDVKM. Trimming removed 3 bases from V and 4 bases from J, with 9 bases in between. The CDR3 length is 13 residues. In DNA, the CDR3 is TGTGCCAGCAGTTTCCGGGGTACCACTGAAGCTTTCTTT. It specifies CASSFRGTTEAFF. The full variable domain, its missing parts supplied by reference TRBV28 and TRBJ1-1, is DVKVTQSSRYLVKRTGEKVFLECVQDMDHENMFWYRQDPGLGLRLIYFSYDVKMKEKGDIPEGYSVSREKKERFSLILESASTNQTSMYLCASSFRGTTEAFFGQGTRLTVV.

The V and J genes are TRBV7-8 and TRBJ1-5; no reliable D call. The CDR3 is 15 residues long. The germline CDR1 and CDR2 sequences are SGHVS and FQNEAQ. Trimming took off 3 bases at V and 4 bases at J, with 13 bases between the two ends. DNA for the CDR3: TGTGCCAGCAGCTTGGGTGGAGGATTGAATCAGCCCCAGCATTTT. Residues: CASSLGGGLNQPQHF.

This chain uses TRBV7-9 with TRBJ2-4; 10 bases agree with TRBD1. The germline CDR1 and CDR2 sequences are SEHNR and FQNEAQ (reference sequence). V was clipped by 4 bases and J by 8 bases; unmatched bases: 5. This CDR3 region has 14 residues. The CDR3 nucleotides are TGTGCCAGCAGCTCGGGACAGGGGTCATACATTCAGTACTTC. Translating it yields CASSSGQGSYIQYF.

The chain combines TRBV30 with TRBJ2-3; 10 nucleotides match TRBD2. This CDR3 has 16 residues. CDR1 and CDR2 (germline): GTSNPN, SVGIG (reference sequence). V lost 3 bases, J lost 4 bases, and 10 bases stayed unmatched. CDR3 sequence: CAWRAGLAGEADTQYF. CDR3 coding DNA: TGTGCCTGGAGAGCAGGGCTAGCGGGAGAAGCAGATACGCAGTATTTT.

The chain uses TRBV10-2 and TRBJ2-7; TRBD1 matches at 7 bases. The germline CDR1 and CDR2 sequences are WSHSY and SAAADI. This CDR3 comprises 12 residues. J lost 3 bases, V lost 8 bases, and 4 bases had no gene match. The CDR3 nucleotides are TGCGCCAGCCTGGGACAGTACTACGAGCAGTACTTC. Translated, it gives CASLGQYYEQYF.

The chain has TRBV7-2 and TRBJ2-6; D gene ambiguous. CDR3 length: 13 amino acids. V shed 5 bases and J shed 5 bases, with 7 bases lying between them. Germline V CDR1 and CDR2: SGHTA, FQGNSA. CDR3 residues: CASSLLWANVLTF. The CDR3 DNA reads as TGTGCCAGCAGCCTCCTATGGGCCAACGTCCTGACTTTC.

This chain links TRBV7-9 with TRBJ1-4, with D perhaps matching TRBD1 (6 bases). CDR3 length: 15 residues. Germline CDR1 is SEHNR and CDR2 is FQNEAQ (reference sequence). Trimming left V 6 bases short and J 4 bases short, with 15 bases between. The CDR3 DNA is TGTGCCAGCAGGAACCGGGACACCCTTAATGAAAAACTGTTTTTT. It translates to CASRNRDTLNEKLFF.

The CDR3 sequence: CSATRSNEQFF. In DNA form, the CDR3 reads TGCAGCGCGACTAGGAGCAATGAGCAGTTCTTC. The V gene is TRBV29-1, the J gene TRBJ2-1; the D gene is possibly TRBD2 (6 bases). Germline-derived CDR1 and CDR2 are SQVTM and ANQGSEA. V was shortened by 7 bases and J by 6 bases, with 10 bases between the two germline ends. CDR3 size: 11 residues.

The chain has TRBV10-2 and TRBJ2-1; TRBD1 aligns across 8 bases. Looked up from germline, CDR1 is WSHSY and CDR2 is SAAADI. With 3 bases clipped from V and 3 bases from J, the junction kept 7 bases outside the gene matches. CDR3 length equals 16 residues. The CDR3 nucleotides are TGCGCCAGCAGTGACCCAGGGACAGGAAGCTACAATGAGCAGTTCTTC. Translated: CASSDPGTGSYNEQFF.

This chain links TRBV29-1 with TRBJ1-1; maybe TRBD1 (5 bases). CDR3 size: 12 residues. Looked up from germline, CDR1 is SQVTM and CDR2 is ANQGSEA. The V end lost 6 bases, the J end lost 4 bases, and 12 bases lay between the germline ends. The CDR3 loop reads CSVQGWVTEAFF. DNA of the CDR3: TGCAGCGTCCAGGGTTGGGTCACTGAAGCTTTCTTT.

The V and J genes are TRBV2 and TRBJ2-7; 11 nucleotides line up with TRBD2. CDR1 and CDR2 from the germline V gene are SNHLY and FYNNEI. The CDR3 sequence is 15 residues long. This CDR3 reads CAQVDPSGRYYEQYF. Written as DNA, the CDR3 is TGTGCACAAGTGGACCCTAGCGGGAGGTACTACGAGCAGTACTTC.

This chain connects TRBV28 to TRBJ2-2; 7 positions agree with TRBD1. The CDR3 has 18 residues. Trimming cost V 4 bases and J 5 bases; bases outside gene matches: 16. CDR1 is MDHEN and CDR2 is SYDVKM in the germline V gene. The CDR3: CASSSPPTGTRITGELFF. CDR3 bases: TGTGCCAGCAGTTCCCCCCCGACAGGGACGCGAATAACCGGGGAGCTGTTTTTT.

The CDR3 reads CASSLGAGVLNEQFF. Written as DNA, the CDR3 is TGTGCCAGCAGCTTAGGGGCGGGAGTTCTGAATGAGCAGTTCTTC. This chain links TRBV11-2 with TRBJ2-1; 7 nucleotides line up with TRBD2. This CDR3 has 15 residues. V dropped 1 base and J dropped 7; count of bases not matched to a gene: 7. From germline, CDR1 is SGHAT and CDR2 FQNNGV.

The V gene is TRBV10-1, the J gene TRBJ2-1; 7 bases align to TRBD2. Germline values: CDR1 WNHNN, CDR2 SYGVQD (reference sequence). This CDR3 contains 15 residues. Germline trimming cut 6 bases from V and 6 bases from J; bases unmatched to any gene: 11. CDR3 sequence reads: CASRARGGVANEQFF. The CDR3 DNA sequence: TGCGCCAGCAGAGCCCGGGGAGGGGTTGCCAATGAGCAGTTCTTC.

The rearrangement uses TRBV2 and TRBJ2-7, with TRBD2 matching over 9 bases. V shed 3 bases, J shed 4 bases, and the junction held 13 bases outside the gene matches. Germline CDR1 SNHLY, CDR2 FYNNEI. CDR3 length: 17 amino acids. The CDR3 spells CASSDSRQTSGIYEQYF. CDR3 DNA sequence: TGTGCCAGCAGTGACAGCCGACAGACTAGCGGAATTTACGAGCAGTACTTC.

The V gene is TRBV11-1, the J gene TRBJ2-7; 7 bases agree with TRBD1. The CDR3 runs to 15 residues. Trimming took 3 bases from V and 4 from J; bases not matched to a gene: 9. Germline V gene lookup returns CDR1 SGHAT and CDR2 FQDESV (reference sequence). The CDR3 region is CASSLASPGGYEQYF. CDR3 in DNA: TGTGCCAGCAGCTTGGCTAGCCCAGGGGGATACGAGCAGTACTTC.

This chain uses TRBV6-5 with TRBJ2-1; TRBD2 aligns across 8 bases. CDR1 and CDR2 from the germline V gene are MNHEY and SVGAGI. This CDR3 spans 13 amino acids. Trimming took 8 bases from V and 7 from J; bases not matched to a gene: 7. CDR3 bases: TGTGCCAGCTTAGGGATAGCGGGAAATGAGCAGTTCTTC. Translating gives CASLGIAGNEQFF.

The chain employs TRBV7-9 and TRBJ2-7, with 11 bases fitting TRBD2. CDR1 is SEHNR and CDR2 is FQNEAQ in the germline V gene (reference sequence). Germline trimming cut 5 bases from V and 4 bases from J; bases unmatched to any gene: 7. The CDR3 length is 15 residues. CDR3 loop: CASSPWTSGLYEQYF. The CDR3 DNA reads as TGTGCCAGCAGCCCCTGGACTAGCGGGCTGTACGAGCAGTACTTC.